The sequence of this TCR beta chain was determined in a study of radiotherapy plus CTLA-4 blockade in lung cancer (dated by TCRdb to between 2018 and 2020). About the full investigation: Among enrolled patients, around 18% had an objective response and about 30% reached disease control. The full study reports these points: The strongest predictors of response, as reported, were early dynamic changes in blood T cell clones along with a rise in serum interferon-beta after radiation. After treatment with radiotherapy and ipilimumab, TCR clones that originated in tumors expanded in peripheral blood.

A word on this clone: No antigen is known for it. One base away there is no much larger clone; base qualities are not given.

The receptor library was made with the immunoSEQ multiplex PCR assay. Sourced from immuneACCESS, this table was stored by TCRdb with only in-frame sequences that have V and J called. A share of the clones is absent; for the studies checked, an unresolved V gene accounts for under half, and the remainder has no known explanation. The sample data list some 77,000 clones, and around 86% of these were observed just once. Just over 2% of the sample lies in the top ten. From the germline V gene, CDR1 is SGHRS and CDR2 is YFSETQ. Taken from cysteine to phenylalanine, the CDR3 has 16 residues. The sequence is cut down to CDR3 DNA, 48 bases in frame from base 1. V is cut by 0 bases and J by 0 bases, and the space between the germline ends is 10 bases. The study tested focal radiation therapy combined with CTLA-4 blockade (ipilimumab) in patients with chemo-refractory metastatic non-small-cell lung cancer.

Sequenced here: peripheral blood, sampled from a patient treated with radiotherapy plus ipilimumab. The V and J genes are TRBV5-1 and TRBJ2-4; perhaps TRBD1 is the D gene, with 6 bases matching. The origin of this receptor is a human donor with non-small cell lung cancer who had a partial response to radiotherapy plus ipilimumab. The DNA sequence is given as TGCGCCAGCAGCTTGGGGGACATTCTAGCCAAAAACATTCAGTACTTC. Translated, it gives CASSLGDILAKNIQYF.